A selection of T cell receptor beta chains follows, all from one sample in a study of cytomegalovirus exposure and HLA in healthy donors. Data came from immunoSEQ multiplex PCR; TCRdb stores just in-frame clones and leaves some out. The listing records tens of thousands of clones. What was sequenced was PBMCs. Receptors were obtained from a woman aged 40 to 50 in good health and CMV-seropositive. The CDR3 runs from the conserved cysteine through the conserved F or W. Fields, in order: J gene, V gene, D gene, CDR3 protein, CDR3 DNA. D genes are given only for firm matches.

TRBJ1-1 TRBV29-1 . CSGQNTEAFF TGCAGCGGACAGAACACTGAAGCTTTCTTT
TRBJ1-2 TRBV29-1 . CSVEWANGYTF TGCAGCGTTGAATGGGCTAATGGCTACACCTTC
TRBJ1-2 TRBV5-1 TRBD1 CASSYRGGSNGYTF TGCGCCAGCAGCTACAGGGGAGGAAGTAATGGCTACACCTTC
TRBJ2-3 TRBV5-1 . CASSDTSSRADTQYF TGCGCCAGCAGCGATACTAGCTCTAGGGCAGATACGCAGTATTTT
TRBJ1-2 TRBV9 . CASSQDSSFAPFYGYTF TGTGCCAGCAGTCAAGACAGTTCCTTTGCGCCATTCTATGGCTACACCTTC
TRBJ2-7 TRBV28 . CASSLGETYEQYF TGTGCCAGCAGTTTAGGTGAGACCTACGAGCAGTACTTC
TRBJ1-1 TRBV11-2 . CASSSAGRQPFF TGTGCCAGCAGCTCGGCAGGGCGGCAACCTTTCTTT
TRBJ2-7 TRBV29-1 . CSVEERGHDEQYF TGCAGCGTCGAGGAGCGAGGCCACGACGAGCAGTACTTC
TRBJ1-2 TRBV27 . CASSLFPSGVNGYTF TGTGCCAGCAGTTTATTTCCCTCAGGGGTAAATGGCTACACCTTC
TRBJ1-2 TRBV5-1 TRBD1 CASSLDAGGEGGYTF TGCGCCAGCAGCTTGGACGCAGGGGGCGAAGGTGGCTACACCTTC
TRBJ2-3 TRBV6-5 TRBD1 CASSYRRTGVGAQYF TGTGCCAGCAGTTACCGACGGACAGGGGTGGGGGCGCAGTATTTT
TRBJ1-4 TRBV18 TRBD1 CASSPSGDRNEKLFF TGTGCCAGCTCACCAAGCGGGGACAGGAATGAAAAACTGTTTTTT
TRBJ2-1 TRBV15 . CATSRDPTAYNEQFF TGTGCCACCAGCAGAGATCCTACAGCCTACAATGAGCAGTTCTTC
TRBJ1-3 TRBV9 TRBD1 CASSVGRGTGGNTIYF TGTGCCAGCAGCGTAGGGAGAGGGACAGGGGGAAACACCATATATTTT
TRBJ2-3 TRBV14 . CASSLGHGPDTQYF TGTGCCAGCAGCCTGGGGCACGGTCCAGATACGCAGTATTTT
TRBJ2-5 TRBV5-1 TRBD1 CASSPGTGGYQETQYF TGCGCCAGCAGCCCCGGGACAGGGGGCTACCAAGAGACCCAGTACTTC
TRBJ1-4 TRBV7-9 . CASSLAGFEKLFF TGTGCCAGCAGCTTAGCCGGGTTTGAAAAACTGTTTTTT
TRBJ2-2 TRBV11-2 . CASSLVGAVGSGELFF TGTGCCAGCAGTTTAGTAGGGGCGGTGGGATCCGGGGAGCTGTTTTTT
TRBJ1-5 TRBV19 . CASSILVFAGGNQPQHF TGTGCCAGTAGTATCCTAGTGTTCGCAGGGGGCAATCAGCCCCAGCATTTT
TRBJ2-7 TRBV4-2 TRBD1 CASSQVDRDSSYEQYF TGTGCCAGCAGCCAGGTAGACAGGGACAGCTCCTACGAGCAGTACTTC
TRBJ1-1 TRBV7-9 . CASSLRREWTEAFF TGTGCCAGCAGCTTAAGGAGGGAGTGGACTGAAGCTTTCTTT
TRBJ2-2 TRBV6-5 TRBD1 CASVDRDTGELFF TGTGCCAGCGTGGACAGGGACACCGGGGAGCTGTTTTTT
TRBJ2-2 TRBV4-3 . CASSQISEWNTGELFF TGCGCCAGCAGCCAAATCAGCGAGTGGAACACCGGGGAGCTGTTTTTT
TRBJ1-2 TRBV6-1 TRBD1 CASRNRGEGYGYTF TGTGCCAGCAGAAACAGGGGGGAGGGCTATGGCTACACCTTC
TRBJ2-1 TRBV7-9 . CASSVTNEQFF TGTGCCAGCAGCGTAACAAATGAGCAGTTCTTC
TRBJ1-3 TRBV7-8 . CASSLSPPGMYGNTIYF TGTGCCAGCAGCTTATCTCCCCCCGGGATGTACGGAAACACCATATATTTT
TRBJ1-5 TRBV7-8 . CASSPGVVGNQPQHF TGTGCCAGCAGCCCCGGGGTGGTAGGTAATCAGCCCCAGCATTTT
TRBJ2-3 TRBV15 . CATSRASRLVVAQYF TGTGCCACCAGCAGAGCTTCGCGACTCGTCGTCGCGCAGTATTTT
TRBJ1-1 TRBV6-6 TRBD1 CASSYSTGTNTEAFF TGTGCCAGCAGTTACTCGACAGGGACGAACACTGAAGCTTTCTTT
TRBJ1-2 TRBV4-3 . CASSPPGDLKFYGYTF TGCGCCAGCAGCCCTCCGGGGGACCTTAAGTTTTATGGCTACACCTTC
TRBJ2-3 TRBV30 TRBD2 CAWSVLGTSGDTQYF TGTGCCTGGAGTGTACTGGGGACTAGCGGGGATACGCAGTATTTT
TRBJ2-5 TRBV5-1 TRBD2 CASSFQGLAGQETQYF TGCGCCAGCAGCTTTCAAGGACTAGCGGGCCAAGAGACCCAGTACTTC
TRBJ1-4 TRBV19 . CASSIDMGLRSTNEKLFF TGTGCCAGTAGTATAGATATGGGACTCAGGTCAACTAATGAAAAACTGTTTTTT
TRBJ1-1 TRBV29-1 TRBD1 CSVEVGIWDRGGMNTEAFF TGCAGCGTTGAAGTCGGTATATGGGACAGGGGGGGAATGAACACTGAAGCTTTCTTT
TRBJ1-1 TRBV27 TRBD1 CASRSRTGAVEAFF TGTGCCAGCAGATCGAGGACAGGGGCGGTTGAAGCTTTCTTT
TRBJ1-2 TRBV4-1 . CASSPWVMTATNYGYTF TGCGCCAGCAGCCCCTGGGTTATGACAGCCACTAACTATGGCTACACCTTC
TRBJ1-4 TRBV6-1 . CASTGVNNEKLFF TGTGCCAGCACGGGAGTAAACAATGAAAAACTGTTTTTT
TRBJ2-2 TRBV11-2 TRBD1 CASTPPGQGSNTGELFF TGTGCCAGCACCCCCCCGGGACAGGGTTCGAACACCGGGGAGCTGTTTTTT
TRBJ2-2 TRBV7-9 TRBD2 CASSSTWTSGRDTGELFF TGTGCCAGCAGCAGCACCTGGACTAGCGGGAGGGACACCGGGGAGCTGTTTTTT
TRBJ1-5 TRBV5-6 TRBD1 CASSLGDRENQPQHF TGTGCCAGCAGCTTGGGGGACAGGGAGAATCAGCCCCAGCATTTT
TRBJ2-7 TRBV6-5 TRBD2 CASRRLAGGYEQYF TGTGCCAGCAGGCGACTAGCGGGAGGCTACGAGCAGTACTTC
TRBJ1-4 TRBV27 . CASSLIPGGNEKLFF TGTGCCAGCAGTTTGATACCGGGAGGGAATGAAAAACTGTTTTTT
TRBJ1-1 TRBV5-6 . CASSFGTPGQAFF TGTGCCAGCAGCTTCGGGACTCCGGGACAAGCTTTCTTT
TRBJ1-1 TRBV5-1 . CASSSRTGNTEAFF TGCGCCAGCAGCTCAAGGACGGGAAACACTGAAGCTTTCTTT